This T cell receptor beta chain was retrieved from a study of CD8 T cells in ankylosing spondylitis. This clonotype was recorded many times. A quantitative 5'-RACE method, one with molecular barcodes, was used to make TCR beta libraries. TCRdb recomputed calls from the 5' RACE reads with MiXCR, one row per CDR3 protein. The table records some 240,000 distinct CDR3 sequences, 8% to 9.5% of them present only once. This clonotype was obtained from a male donor with ankylosing spondylitis or in good health (not recorded which). The sample comprised blood, either unsorted or a sorted T cell fraction (not recorded which).

CDR3 residues: CASSSQYNEQFF. CDR3 in DNA: TGTGCCAGCAGCTCACAATACAATGAGCAGTTCTTC. J is TRBJ2-1 and V is TRBV7-2; D gene uncertain. Germline loops: CDR1 SGHTA, CDR2 FQGNSA. V was shortened by 4 bases and J by 4 bases, with 5 bases between the two germline ends. The length of the CDR3 is 12 residues.